This TCR beta chain came from a study of T cells after posttransplantation cyclophosphamide (dated by TCRdb to between 2015 and 2016). With regard to the full study: The study tracked T cell repertoire reconstitution by TRB sequencing after myeloablative bone marrow transplantation using posttransplantation cyclophosphamide as GVHD prophylaxis. Because TRA and TRB clonality were tightly correlated in 9 samples, subsequent TCR analyses were focused on TRB only. TRB sequencing was also done on up to 3 additional blood samples from 2 to 5.2 years after transplant in 3 patients, and on pretransplant blood from several patients. Blood from all 30 or so PTCy patients who had 1-year posttransplant specimens underwent TRB sequencing. Antigen receptor sequencing covered samples from roughly 35 PTCy-treated patients and fewer than 20 of their related bone marrow donors. Public TRB sequences were compared against a database of over 3,000 sequences linked to responses to pathogens, tumor antigens, self-antigens and alloantigens. Study-wide findings and limitations: Across the approximately 46 patients, TRB clonality was highly associated with recipient CMV seropositivity and CMV reactivation, and diversity with PTCy was similar to that in the CNI/methotrexate controls. Donor-recipient similarity was low at 1-2 months but increased during the first year, and donor CD8+ memory clones often dominated later blood repertoires. The TRB repertoires of T cells infiltrating skin or GI tract showed only limited overlap with the TRB repertoires of T cells in blood.

In the paper's terms, the treatment or condition label means: high-dose cyclophosphamide on days +3 and +4 as single-agent GVHD prophylaxis. PTCy patients received busulfan and fludarabine conditioning, a related or unrelated marrow graft, and cyclophosphamide on days +3 and +4. The PTCy-treated patients were drawn from a prospective, multi-institutional clinical trial. Peripheral blood and bone marrow mononuclear cells were isolated by Ficoll-Hypaque density centrifugation and cryopreserved. By share, this clone ranks as medium-sized (0.01 to 0.1%). Its antigen target is currently unknown. Per-base qualities were not stored, and no clone one base away is much larger. The germline V gene encodes CDR1 MNHEY and CDR2 SVGAGI. Taken from cysteine to phenylalanine, the CDR3 has 15 residues. Just CDR3 DNA is preserved here, 45 bases in frame from base 1. Germline trimming amounts to 7 bases on V and 4 bases on J, with 10 as the count of junction bases outside the gene matches.

Genomic DNA was used for TRB sequencing, which was performed with the immunoSEQ assay at survey resolution or with the hsTCRB kit. Regarding the original processing steps: Initial read processing used immunoSEQ software, and repertoire analyses used the LymphoSeq R package. For each TRB dataset, clonality was calculated as 1 minus normalized Shannon entropy, and the Gini coefficient was computed as well. Phenotypes of unsorted samples were inferred by mapping TRB sequences from sorted subsets of the recipient or donor onto unsorted samples of the same recipient. TCRdb's version of the immuneACCESS table is confined to in-frame rearrangements and falls short of the full clone set. An unresolved V gene accounts for under half of the shortfall where checked; the remainder is of unknown origin. D and trimming were read from the DNA, whereas the V and J calls and clone size are those reported in that table. The sample has 6,500 or so clones on record, 74% of them singletons. The ten largest make up about a fifth of the sample.

The V and J segments used are TRBV6-5 and TRBJ1-2; 9 central nucleotides agree with TRBD1. This TCR came from a male patient in his thirties who received an allogeneic stem cell transplant from a related donor, was CMV-positive, and had acute GVHD only. Once a transplant has taken place, some T cells may be donor derived. Specimen: PBMCs, collected 1,400 to 1,500 days after allogeneic stem cell transplant with posttransplant cyclophosphamide. The base sequence is TGTGCCAGCAAGCCCCCGGGACAGGGTGGCTATGGCTACACCTTC. This translates into CASKPPGQGGYGYTF.